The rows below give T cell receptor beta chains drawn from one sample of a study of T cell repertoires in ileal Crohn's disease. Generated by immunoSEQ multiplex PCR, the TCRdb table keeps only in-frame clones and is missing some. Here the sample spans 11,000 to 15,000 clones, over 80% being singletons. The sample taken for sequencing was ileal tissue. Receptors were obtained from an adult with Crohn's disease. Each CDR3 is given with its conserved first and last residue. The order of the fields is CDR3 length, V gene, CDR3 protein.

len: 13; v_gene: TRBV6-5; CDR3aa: CASSLATGYEQYF
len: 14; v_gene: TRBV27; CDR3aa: CASNNRGINQPQHF
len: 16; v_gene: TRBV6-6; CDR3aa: CASSYTGGSGANVLTF
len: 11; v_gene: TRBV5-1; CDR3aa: CASSFNYEQYF
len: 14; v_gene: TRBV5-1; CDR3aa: CASRKTGGYETQYF
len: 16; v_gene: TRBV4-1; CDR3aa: CASSQTTGTGSTEAFF
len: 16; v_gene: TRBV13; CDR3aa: CASSLRGLAATGELFF
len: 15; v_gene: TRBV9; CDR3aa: CASSPRGGSNYGYTF
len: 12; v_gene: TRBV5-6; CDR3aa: CASSFVNTEAFF
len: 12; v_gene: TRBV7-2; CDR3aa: CASSQRGETQYF
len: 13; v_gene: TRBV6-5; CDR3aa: CASSSRRGRGQYF